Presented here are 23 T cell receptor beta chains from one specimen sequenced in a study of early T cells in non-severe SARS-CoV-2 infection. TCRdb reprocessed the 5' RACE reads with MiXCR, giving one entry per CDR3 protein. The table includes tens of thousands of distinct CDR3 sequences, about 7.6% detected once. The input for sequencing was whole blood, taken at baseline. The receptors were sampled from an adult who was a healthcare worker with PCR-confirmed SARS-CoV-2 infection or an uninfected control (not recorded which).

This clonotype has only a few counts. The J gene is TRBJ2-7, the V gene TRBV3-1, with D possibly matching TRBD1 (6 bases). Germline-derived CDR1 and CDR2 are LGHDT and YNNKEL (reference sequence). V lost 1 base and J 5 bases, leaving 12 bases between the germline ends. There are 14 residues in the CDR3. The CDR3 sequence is CASSQGAGDHEQYF. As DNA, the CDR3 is TGTGCCAGCAGCCAAGGCGCAGGGGATCACGAGCAGTACTTC.

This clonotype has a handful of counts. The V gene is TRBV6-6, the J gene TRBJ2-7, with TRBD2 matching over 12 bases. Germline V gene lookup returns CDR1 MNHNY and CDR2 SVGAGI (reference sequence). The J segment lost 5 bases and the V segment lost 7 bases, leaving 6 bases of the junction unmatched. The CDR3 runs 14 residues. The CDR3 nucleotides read TGTGCCAGCAACCTAGCGGGAGGGCCGAACGAGCAGTACTTC. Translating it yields CASNLAGGPNEQYF.

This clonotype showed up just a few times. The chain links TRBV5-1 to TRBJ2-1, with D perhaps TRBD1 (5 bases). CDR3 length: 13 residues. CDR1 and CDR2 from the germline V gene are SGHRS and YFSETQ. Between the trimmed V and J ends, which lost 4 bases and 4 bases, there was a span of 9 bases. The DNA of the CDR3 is TGCGCCAGCAGCCCCGACAGTTACAATGAGCAGTTCTTC. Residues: CASSPDSYNEQFF.

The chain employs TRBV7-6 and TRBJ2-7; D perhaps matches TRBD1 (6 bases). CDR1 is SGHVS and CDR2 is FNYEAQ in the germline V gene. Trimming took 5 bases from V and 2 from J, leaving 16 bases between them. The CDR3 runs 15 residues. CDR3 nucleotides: TGTGCCAGCAGCCAGGACAGCCTTGCCCCCTACGAGCAGTACTTC. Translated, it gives CASSQDSLAPYEQYF.

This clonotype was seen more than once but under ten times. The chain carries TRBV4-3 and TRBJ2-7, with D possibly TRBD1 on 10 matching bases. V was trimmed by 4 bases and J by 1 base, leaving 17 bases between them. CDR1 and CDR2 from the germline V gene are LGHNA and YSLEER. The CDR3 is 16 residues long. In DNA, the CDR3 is TGCGCCAGCAGCCCTAGCGGGACAGGGGAGTCCTACGAGCAGTACTTC. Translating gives CASSPSGTGESYEQYF.

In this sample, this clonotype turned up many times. CDR3 sequence (DNA): TGTGCCAGCTCACTCCTCACAGATACGCAGTATTTT. As protein: CASSLLTDTQYF. V is TRBV18 and J is TRBJ2-3; D is uncertain. The germline V and J ends were trimmed by 4 bases and 2 bases, with 4 bases remaining between them. Germline V gives CDR1 KGHSH, CDR2 LQKENI. CDR3 size: 12 residues.

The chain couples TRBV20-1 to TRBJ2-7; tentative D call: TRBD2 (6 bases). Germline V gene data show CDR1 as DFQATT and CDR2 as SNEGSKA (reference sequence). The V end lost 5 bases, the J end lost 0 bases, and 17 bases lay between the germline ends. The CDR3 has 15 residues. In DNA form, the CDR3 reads TGCAGTGCTGGGGGGAGCCAGCGGAGCTCCTACGAGCAGTACTTC. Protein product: CSAGGSQRSSYEQYF.

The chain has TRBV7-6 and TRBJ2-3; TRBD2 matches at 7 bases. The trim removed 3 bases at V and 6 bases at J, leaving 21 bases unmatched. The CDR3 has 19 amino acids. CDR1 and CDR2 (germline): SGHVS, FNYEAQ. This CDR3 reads CASSLPGLGREEVGDTQYF. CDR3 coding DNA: TGTGCCAGCAGCTTGCCGGGACTTGGACGGGAGGAGGTTGGGGATACGCAGTATTTT. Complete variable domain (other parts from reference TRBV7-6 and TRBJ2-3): GAGVSQSPRYKVTKRGQDVALRCDPISGHVSLYWYRQALGQGPEFLTYFNYEAQQDKSGLPNDRFSAERPEGSISTLTIQRTEQRDSAMYRCASSLPGLGREEVGDTQYFGPGTRLTVL.

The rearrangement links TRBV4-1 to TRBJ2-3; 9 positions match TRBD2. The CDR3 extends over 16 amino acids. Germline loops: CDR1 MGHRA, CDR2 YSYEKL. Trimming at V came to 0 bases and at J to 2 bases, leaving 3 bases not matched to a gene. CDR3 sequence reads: CASSQETSGTTDTQYF. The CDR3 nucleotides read TGCGCCAGCAGCCAAGAGACTAGCGGCACCACAGATACGCAGTATTTT.

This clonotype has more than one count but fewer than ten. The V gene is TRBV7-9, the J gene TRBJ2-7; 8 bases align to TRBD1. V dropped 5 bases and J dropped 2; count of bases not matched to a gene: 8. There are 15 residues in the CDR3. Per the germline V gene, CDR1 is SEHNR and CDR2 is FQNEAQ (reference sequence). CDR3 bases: TGTGCCAGCAGCCAGACCGGGACAGGCCCCTACGAGCAGTACTTC. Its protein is CASSQTGTGPYEQYF.

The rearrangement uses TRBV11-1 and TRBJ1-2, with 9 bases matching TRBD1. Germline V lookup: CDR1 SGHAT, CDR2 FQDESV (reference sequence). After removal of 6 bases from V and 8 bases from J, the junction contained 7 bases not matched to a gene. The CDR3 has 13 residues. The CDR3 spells CASRPDRGDGYTF. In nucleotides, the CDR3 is TGTGCCAGCAGACCGGACAGGGGAGACGGCTACACCTTC.

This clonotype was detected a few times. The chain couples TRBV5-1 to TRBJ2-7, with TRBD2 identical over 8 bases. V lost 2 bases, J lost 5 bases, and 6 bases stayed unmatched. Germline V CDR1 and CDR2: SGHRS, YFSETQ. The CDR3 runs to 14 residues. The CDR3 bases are TGCGCCAGCAGCTTAATCAGGACTAGCAACGAGCAGTACTTC. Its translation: CASSLIRTSNEQYF.

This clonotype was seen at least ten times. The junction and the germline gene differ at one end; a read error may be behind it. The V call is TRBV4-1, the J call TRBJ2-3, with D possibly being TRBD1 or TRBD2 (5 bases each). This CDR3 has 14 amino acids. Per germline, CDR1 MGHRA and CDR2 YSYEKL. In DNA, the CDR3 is TGCGCCAGCACCCAAGGGACGGCGGCAGATACGCAGTATTTT. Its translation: CASTQGTAADTQYF.

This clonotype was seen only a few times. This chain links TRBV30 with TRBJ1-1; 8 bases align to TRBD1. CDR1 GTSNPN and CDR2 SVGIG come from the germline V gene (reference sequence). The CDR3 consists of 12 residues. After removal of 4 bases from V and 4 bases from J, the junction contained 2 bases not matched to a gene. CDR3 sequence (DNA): TGTGCCTGGAACGGACAGGGCACTGAAGCTTTCTTT. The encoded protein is CAWNGQGTEAFF. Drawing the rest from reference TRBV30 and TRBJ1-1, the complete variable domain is SQTIHQWPATLVQPVGSPLSLECTVEGTSNPNLYWYRQAAGRGLQLLFYSVGIGQISSEVPQNLSASRPQDRQFILSSKKLLLSDSGFYLCAWNGQGTEAFFGQGTRLTVV.

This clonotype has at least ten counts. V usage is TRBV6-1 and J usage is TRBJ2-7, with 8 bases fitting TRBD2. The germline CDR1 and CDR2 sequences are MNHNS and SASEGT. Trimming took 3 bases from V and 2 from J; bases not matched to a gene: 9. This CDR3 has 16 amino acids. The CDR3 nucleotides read TGTGCCAGCAGTGAGGGGGGGCTAGCGGGTACCTACGAGCAGTACTTC. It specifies CASSEGGLAGTYEQYF.

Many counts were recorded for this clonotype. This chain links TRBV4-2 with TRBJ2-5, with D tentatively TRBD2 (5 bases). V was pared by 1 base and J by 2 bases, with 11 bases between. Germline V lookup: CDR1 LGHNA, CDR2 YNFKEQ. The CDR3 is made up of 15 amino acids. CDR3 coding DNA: TGTGCCAGCAGCCAAGCGGGAACTGGACAAGAGACCCAGTACTTC. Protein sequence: CASSQAGTGQETQYF.

CDR3 amino acids: CASSLNQRGGYTF. The CDR3 DNA reads TGTGCCAGCAGCCTCAACCAACGTGGAGGCTACACCTTC. This chain connects TRBV11-2 to TRBJ1-2; no definite D call. Deletions cut 5 bases from V and 8 bases from J, with 15 bases between. The CDR3 is 13 amino acids. Germline V gene sequence: CDR1 SGHAT, CDR2 FQNNGV.

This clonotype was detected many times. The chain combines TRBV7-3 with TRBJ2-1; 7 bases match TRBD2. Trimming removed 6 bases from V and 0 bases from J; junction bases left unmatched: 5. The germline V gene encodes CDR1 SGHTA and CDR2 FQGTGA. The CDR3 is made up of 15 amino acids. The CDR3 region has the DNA TGTGCCAGCAGTCTTCAGCGGGACTCCTACAATGAGCAGTTCTTC. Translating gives CASSLQRDSYNEQFF. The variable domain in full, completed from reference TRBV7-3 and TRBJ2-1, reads GAGVSQTPSNKVTEKGKYVELRCDPISGHTALYWYRQSLGQGPEFLIYFQGTGAADDSGLPNDRFFAVRPEGSVSTLKIQRTERGDSAVYLCASSLQRDSYNEQFFGPGTRLTVL.

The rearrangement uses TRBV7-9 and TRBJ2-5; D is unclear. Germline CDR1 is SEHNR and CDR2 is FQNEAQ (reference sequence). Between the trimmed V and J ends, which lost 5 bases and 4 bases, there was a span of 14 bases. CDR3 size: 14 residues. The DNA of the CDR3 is TGTGCCAGCAGCCCCGAAGCCACACCAGAGACCCAGTACTTC. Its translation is CASSPEATPETQYF.

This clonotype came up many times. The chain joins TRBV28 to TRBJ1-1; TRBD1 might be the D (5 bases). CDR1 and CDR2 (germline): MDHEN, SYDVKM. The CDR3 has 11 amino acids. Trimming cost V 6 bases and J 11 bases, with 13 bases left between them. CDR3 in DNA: TGTGCCAGCAGGTATGGCAGGGAGGCTTTCTTT. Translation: CASRYGREAFF.

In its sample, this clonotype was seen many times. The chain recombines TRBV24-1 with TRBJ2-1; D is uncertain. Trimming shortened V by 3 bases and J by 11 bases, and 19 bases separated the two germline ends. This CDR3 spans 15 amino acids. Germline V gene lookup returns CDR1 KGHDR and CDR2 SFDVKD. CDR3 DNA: TGTGCCACCAGTGATCGGCGCGGAACCCAATGGAAGCAGTTCTTC. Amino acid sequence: CATSDRRGTQWKQFF.

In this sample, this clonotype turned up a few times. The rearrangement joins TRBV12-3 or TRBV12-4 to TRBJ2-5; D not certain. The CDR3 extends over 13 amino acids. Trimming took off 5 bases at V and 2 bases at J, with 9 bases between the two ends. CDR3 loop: CASSPVQQETQYF. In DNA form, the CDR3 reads TGTGCCAGCAGTCCAGTGCAACAAGAGACCCAGTACTTC.

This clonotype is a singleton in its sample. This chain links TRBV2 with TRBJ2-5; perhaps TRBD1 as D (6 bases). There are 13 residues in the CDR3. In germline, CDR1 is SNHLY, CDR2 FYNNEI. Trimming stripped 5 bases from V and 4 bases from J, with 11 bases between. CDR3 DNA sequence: TGTGCCAGCAGTTGGACAGACCCAGAGACCCAGTACTTC. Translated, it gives CASSWTDPETQYF.